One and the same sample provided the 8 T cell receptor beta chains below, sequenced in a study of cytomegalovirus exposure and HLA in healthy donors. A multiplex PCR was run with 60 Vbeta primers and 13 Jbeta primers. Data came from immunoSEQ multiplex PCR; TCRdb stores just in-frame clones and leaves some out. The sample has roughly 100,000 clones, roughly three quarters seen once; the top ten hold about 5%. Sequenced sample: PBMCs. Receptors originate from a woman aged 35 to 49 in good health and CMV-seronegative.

The CDR3 DNA sequence: TGTGCCAGCAGAGCACAGGGTGGAAGCGGGGCATACAATGAGCAGTTCTTC. As protein: CASRAQGGSGAYNEQFF. The rearrangement uses TRBV5-4 and TRBJ2-1, with a weak D call TRBD2 (7 bases). Germline V gives CDR1 SGHNT, CDR2 YYREEE (reference sequence). This CDR3 spans 17 amino acids. V lost 5 bases, J lost 4 bases, and 22 bases lay in between.

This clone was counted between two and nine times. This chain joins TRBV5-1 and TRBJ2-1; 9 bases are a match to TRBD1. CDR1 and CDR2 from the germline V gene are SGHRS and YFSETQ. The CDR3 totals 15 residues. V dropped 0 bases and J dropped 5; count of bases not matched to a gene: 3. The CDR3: CASSLETGGNNEQFF. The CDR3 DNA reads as TGCGCCAGCAGCTTGGAGACAGGGGGAAACAATGAGCAGTTCTTC.

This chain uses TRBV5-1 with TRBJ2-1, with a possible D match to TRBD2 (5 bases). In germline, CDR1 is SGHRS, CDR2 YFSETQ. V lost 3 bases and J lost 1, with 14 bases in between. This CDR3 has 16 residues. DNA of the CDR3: TGCGCCAGCAGCTCTTGGGGTACTAGTTCCTACAATGAGCAGTTCTTC. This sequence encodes CASSSWGTSSYNEQFF.

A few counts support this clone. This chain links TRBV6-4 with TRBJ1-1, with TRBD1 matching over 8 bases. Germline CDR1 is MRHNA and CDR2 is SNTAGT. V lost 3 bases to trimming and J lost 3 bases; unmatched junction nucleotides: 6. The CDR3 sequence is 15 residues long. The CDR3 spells CASSEIGQGYTEAFF. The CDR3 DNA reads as TGTGCCAGCAGTGAGATCGGACAGGGATACACTGAAGCTTTCTTT.

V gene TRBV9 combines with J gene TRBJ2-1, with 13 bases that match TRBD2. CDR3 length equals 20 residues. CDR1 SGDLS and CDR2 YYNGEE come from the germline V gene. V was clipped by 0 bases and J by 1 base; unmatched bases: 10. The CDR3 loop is CASSVGPGLAGVVSYNEQFF. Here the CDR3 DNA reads TGTGCCAGCAGCGTAGGCCCCGGACTAGCGGGGGTGGTGTCCTACAATGAGCAGTTCTTC. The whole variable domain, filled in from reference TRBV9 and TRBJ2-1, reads DSGVTQTPKHLITATGQRVTLRCSPRSGDLSVYWYQQSLDQGLQFLIQYYNGEERAKGNILERFSAQQFPDLHSELNLSSLELGDSALYFCASSVGPGLAGVVSYNEQFFGPGTRLTVL.

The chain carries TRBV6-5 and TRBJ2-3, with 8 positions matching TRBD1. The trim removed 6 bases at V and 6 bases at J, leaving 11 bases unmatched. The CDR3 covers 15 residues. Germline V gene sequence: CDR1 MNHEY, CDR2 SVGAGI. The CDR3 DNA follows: TGTGCCAGCAGCCGGACAGGGATTTTTAGGGATACGCAGTATTTT. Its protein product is CASSRTGIFRDTQYF.

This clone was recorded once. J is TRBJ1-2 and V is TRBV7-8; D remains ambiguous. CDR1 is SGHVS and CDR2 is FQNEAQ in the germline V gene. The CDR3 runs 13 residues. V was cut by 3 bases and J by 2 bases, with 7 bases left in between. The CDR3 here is CASSFSRNYGYTF. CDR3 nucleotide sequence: TGTGCCAGCAGCTTTTCCAGGAACTATGGCTACACCTTC.

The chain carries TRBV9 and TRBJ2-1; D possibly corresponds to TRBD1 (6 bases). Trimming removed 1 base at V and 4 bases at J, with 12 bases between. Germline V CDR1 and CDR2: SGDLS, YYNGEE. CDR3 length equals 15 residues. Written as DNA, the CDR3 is TGTGCCAGCAGCGTACGGGAAGGGGGTTACAATGAGCAGTTCTTC. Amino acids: CASSVREGGYNEQFF.